This TCR beta chain is drawn from a study of shared clonotypes between healthy human individuals. Study as a whole: Each donor had three CD4 naive, three CD4 memory, two CD8 naive and one CD8 memory plate.

The naive CD8 fraction comprised CD45RO-negative cells positively selected for CCR7 and excluded terminally differentiated effector memory CD45RA+ cells. Under the authors' procedure: Junction-only sequences produced by ImmunoSEQ had no quality scores, so filtering differed. Using immunoSEQ multiplex PCR, the repertoire was profiled, and TCRdb retains in-frame clones only, with some absent. Clonal size and the V and J genes are those of that table, whereas D and trimming came from the DNA. The sample consists of roughly 2,000,000 clones, just under 95% of them appearing once. A word on this clone: Its antigen remains unidentified.

Points from the study as a whole: For naive CD4 cells, around 5.1% of clonotypes were shared across a few donors. When compared with the clonotypes that were shared by all four sorted-subset donors, the non-shared clonotypes turned out to have lower generation probabilities.

The CDR3 is 12 amino acids. V was clipped by 7 bases and J by 3 bases; unmatched bases: 2. Germline CDR1 and CDR2: SQVTM and ANQGSEA. This chain uses TRBV29-1 with TRBJ2-7, with 11 bases identical to TRBD2. Input material: naive CD8+ T cells sorted from blood. The origin of this receptor is a man aged 18 to 29 in good health. The CDR3 DNA is TGCAGCGCCCTAGCGGGAGGCTACGAGCAGTACTTC. Translation: CSALAGGYEQYF.